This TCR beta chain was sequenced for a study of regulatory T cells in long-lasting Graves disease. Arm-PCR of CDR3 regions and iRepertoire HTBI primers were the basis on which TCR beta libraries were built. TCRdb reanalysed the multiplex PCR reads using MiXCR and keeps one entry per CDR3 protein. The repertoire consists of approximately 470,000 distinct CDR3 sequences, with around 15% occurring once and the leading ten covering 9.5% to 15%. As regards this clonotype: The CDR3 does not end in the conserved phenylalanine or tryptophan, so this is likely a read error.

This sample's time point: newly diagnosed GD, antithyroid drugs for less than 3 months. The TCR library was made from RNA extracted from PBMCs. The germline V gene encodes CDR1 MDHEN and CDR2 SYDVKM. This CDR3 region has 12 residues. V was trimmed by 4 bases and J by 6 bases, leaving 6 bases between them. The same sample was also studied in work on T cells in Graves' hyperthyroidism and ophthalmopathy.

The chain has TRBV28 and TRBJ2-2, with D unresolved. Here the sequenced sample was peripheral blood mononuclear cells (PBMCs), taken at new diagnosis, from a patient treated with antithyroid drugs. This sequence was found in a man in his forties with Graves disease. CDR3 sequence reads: CASSSSSGELFL. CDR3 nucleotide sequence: TGTGCCAGCAGTTCCAGCTCCGGGGAGCTGTTTTTG.